Listed here are 5 T cell receptor beta chains from one sample, sequenced in a study of response to subunit inactivated influenza vaccine. TCRdb passed the RT-PCR reads through MiXCR, listing each CDR3 protein once. The repertoire holds about 800,000 distinct CDR3 sequences, about 20% seen once, with more than 8.5% in the top ten. Sequences were derived from PBMCs from blood, sampled less than 6 days after vaccination. The receptors here all came from a man aged 45 to 65 who received an inactivated influenza vaccine.

The rearrangement joins TRBV20-1 to TRBJ2-3; TRBD2 aligns across 9 bases. This CDR3 is 16 amino acids long. J lost 1 base, V lost 0 bases, and 5 bases had no gene match. In germline, CDR1 is DFQATT, CDR2 SNEGSKA (reference sequence). The CDR3 DNA is TGCAGTGCTAGAGATCACCGACTAGCGGGCACAGATACGCAGTATTTT. Its protein is CSARDHRLAGTDTQYF.

This clonotype was detected only a few times. The chain combines TRBV6-2 or TRBV6-3 with TRBJ2-5; D gene unclear. The CDR3 has 12 residues. Germline CDR1 is MNHEY and CDR2 is SVGEGT. Trimming pared 0 bases from V and 5 bases from J, leaving 4 bases between. Here the CDR3 reads CASSYSIETQYF. The CDR3 DNA sequence: TGTGCCAGCAGTTACTCGATTGAGACCCAGTACTTC.

The chain uses TRBV20-1 and TRBJ2-7; 7 bases are shared with TRBD2. CDR1 is DFQATT and CDR2 is SNEGSKA in the germline V gene (reference sequence). J gave up 0 bases and V 1 base, and 3 bases lay outside the gene matches. The CDR3 runs 14 residues. The CDR3 reads CSARVQRGSYEQYF. The CDR3 nucleotides are TGCAGTGCTAGAGTACAGCGGGGCTCCTACGAGCAGTACTTC.

The gene calls are TRBV20-1 and TRBJ2-7; 11 bases map to TRBD1. Germline CDR1 is DFQATT and CDR2 is SNEGSKA (reference sequence). Unmatched junction bases numbered 20, after V lost 4 bases and J lost 6 bases. The CDR3 consists of 18 residues. In nucleotides, the CDR3 is TGCAGTGCTAACCAGGGGACAGGGGGGATGGGGAGTCGTAGCGAGCAGTACTTC. Its translation is CSANQGTGGMGSRSEQYF.

This clonotype was counted once. The rearrangement uses TRBV5-6 and TRBJ2-2; unclear D gene. Looked up from germline, CDR1 is SGHDT and CDR2 is YYEEEE. Deletions cut 5 bases from V and 1 base from J, with 12 bases between. The CDR3 consists of 15 residues. In DNA, the CDR3 is TGTGCCAGCAGAACGGTCGGCCGGAACACCGGGGAGCTGTTTTTT. Protein product: CASRTVGRNTGELFF.